Reported below is one T cell receptor (beta chain). These data come from a study of blood T cell repertoires in COVID-19. Overall study context: Donors in the United States, Italy and Spain gave samples during acute or convalescent COVID-19.

The Seattle patients joined while their infection was active and were tracked longitudinally afterward. Method: immunoSEQ multiplex PCR; TCRdb's copy keeps in-frame clones and lacks some. The repertoire holds around 400,000 clones, with more than 75% as singletons. The germline V gene has CDR1 MNHEY and CDR2 SVGAGI. The CDR3 totals 15 residues. Losses at the gene ends were 4 bases for V and 3 bases for J; bases not matched to a gene: 5. This TCR was sampled from a woman aged 25 to 39 with COVID-19, enrolled during active disease. Source material: peripheral blood. This chain joins TRBV6-5 and TRBJ2-7; 11 bases align to TRBD2. The CDR3 region is CASSFSTSGNYEQYF. The DNA for the CDR3 is TGTGCCAGCAGTTTCTCGACTAGCGGGAACTACGAGCAGTACTTC.